This entry lists 24 T cell receptor beta chains sequenced from one sample in a study of blood T cell repertoires in COVID-19. Method: immunoSEQ multiplex PCR; TCRdb's copy keeps in-frame clones and lacks some. Of roughly 12,000 clones listed, around nine tenths are singletons. The sequencing input was peripheral blood. These receptors all stem from a woman in her sixties or seventies with active COVID-19.

DNA for the CDR3: TGTGCCAGTAGCAGAGACAGGGAAAAGACCCAGTACTTC. This sequence encodes CASSRDREKTQYF. The chain employs TRBV19 and TRBJ2-5, with 7 nucleotides matching TRBD1. Germline V gives CDR1 LNHDA, CDR2 SQIVND (reference sequence). The CDR3 runs to 13 residues. With V trimmed by 6 bases and J by 6 bases, 7 bases remained unmatched.

The V and J genes are TRBV3-1 (or the pseudogene TRBV3-2) and TRBJ2-1; TRBD2 matches 7 bases. Germline loops: CDR1 LGHDT, CDR2 YNNKEL (reference sequence). The CDR3 runs to 16 residues. Trimming cost V 3 bases and J 0 bases; bases outside gene matches: 5. Here the CDR3 DNA reads TGTGCCAGCAGCCAGCCTCCTAGCGGCTCCTACAATGAGCAGTTCTTC. Translating gives CASSQPPSGSYNEQFF.

The chain joins TRBV7-2 to TRBJ1-2; D might be TRBD1 (6 bases). CDR3 size: 15 residues. Germline V lookup: CDR1 SGHTA, CDR2 FQGNSA. V was trimmed by 0 bases and J by 4 bases, leaving 12 bases between them. The CDR3 protein is CASSLAPGVPYGYTF. DNA for the CDR3: TGTGCCAGCAGCTTAGCCCCAGGGGTCCCCTATGGCTACACCTTC.

The chain uses TRBV29-1 and TRBJ2-7; D gene unclear. Germline lookup yields CDR1 SQVTM and CDR2 ANQGSEA. The V gene lost 3 bases and the J gene lost 0 bases, with 9 bases spanning the gap. There are 13 residues in the CDR3. CDR3 bases: TGCAGCGTTGAGTACTCCTACTCCTACGAGCAGTACTTC. Residues: CSVEYSYSYEQYF.

DNA of the CDR3: TGTGCCAGCAGTGTACTAGCGGGAGTGCAAGGGGGCAAAAACATTCAGTACTTC. It yields the protein CASSVLAGVQGGKNIQYF. V and J are TRBV2 and TRBJ2-4; 11 positions match TRBD2. Losses at the gene ends were 4 bases for V and 3 bases for J; bases not matched to a gene: 11. Germline loops: CDR1 SNHLY, CDR2 FYNNEI. The CDR3 loop spans 18 amino acids.

This chain uses TRBV9 with TRBJ2-1, with D possibly matching TRBD2 (6 bases). The CDR3 contains 16 residues. Per germline, CDR1 SGDLS and CDR2 YYNGEE. V was cut by 1 base and J by 0 bases, with 11 bases left in between. CDR3 region: CASSVTGTFSYNEQFF. CDR3 DNA: TGTGCCAGCAGCGTAACCGGGACTTTCTCCTACAATGAGCAGTTCTTC.

The chain links TRBV7-2 to TRBJ2-5; TRBD2 matches at 7 bases. V lost 3 bases and J lost 5; bases outside the gene matches: 9. Germline V CDR1 and CDR2: SGHTA, FQGNSA. CDR3 size: 15 residues. In DNA form, the CDR3 reads TGTGCCAGCAGCTTTTTGGGAGGGCCATCGGAGACCCAGTACTTC. Its protein product is CASSFLGGPSETQYF.

The gene calls are TRBV7-9 and TRBJ2-7; the match to TRBD1 covers 9 bases. This CDR3 has 14 residues. V shed 8 bases, J shed 4 bases, and the junction held 9 bases outside the gene matches. Germline-derived CDR1 and CDR2 are SEHNR and FQNEAQ (reference sequence). CDR3 sequence: CASAGWDRAYEQYF. The CDR3 region has the DNA TGTGCCAGCGCAGGGTGGGACAGGGCGTACGAGCAGTACTTC.

The chain has TRBV11-2 and TRBJ2-1; no reliable D call. V was pared by 4 bases and J by 4 bases, with 8 bases between. Germline values: CDR1 SGHAT, CDR2 FQNNGV. CDR3 length: 13 amino acids. The CDR3 reads CASSYFRYNEQFF. The CDR3 DNA reads TGTGCCAGCAGCTATTTCCGTTACAATGAGCAGTTCTTC.

The chain joins TRBV27 to TRBJ2-2; TRBD1 agrees at 7 bases. CDR1 and CDR2 from the germline V gene are MNHEY and SMNVEV (reference sequence). The CDR3 consists of 16 residues. Losses at the gene ends were 5 bases for V and 2 bases for J; bases not matched to a gene: 8. CDR3 bases: TGTGCCAGCAGTCCAGGACAGGTGTTTAACACCGGGGAGCTGTTTTTT. This gives the protein CASSPGQVFNTGELFF.

In DNA form, the CDR3 reads TGTGCCAGCAGCTTGGGACGGGGGTTAGGGGACTACGAGCAGTACTTC. This gives the protein CASSLGRGLGDYEQYF. The chain has TRBV5-8 and TRBJ2-7; TRBD2 might be the D (6 bases). The V gene lost 0 bases and the J gene lost 3 bases, with 16 bases spanning the gap. This CDR3 has 16 residues. Germline V gives CDR1 SGHTS, CDR2 YDEGEE.

The chain uses TRBV6-5 and TRBJ1-1; the D is unclear. The CDR3 sequence is 15 residues long. Trimming removed 2 bases at V and 1 base at J, with 11 bases between. Germline loops: CDR1 MNHEY, CDR2 SVGAGI. The CDR3 bases are TGTGCCAGCAGTTACACAGAAATGGGGAACACTGAAGCTTTCTTT. Protein product: CASSYTEMGNTEAFF.

The V and J genes are TRBV5-1 and TRBJ1-5; 9 bases match TRBD1. Trimming cost V 4 bases and J 0 bases; bases outside gene matches: 11. The CDR3 is 18 amino acids. The germline V gene encodes CDR1 SGHRS and CDR2 YFSETQ. The CDR3 spells CASSPETGGGYSNQPQHF. CDR3 DNA: TGCGCCAGCAGCCCAGAGACAGGGGGAGGCTATAGCAATCAGCCCCAGCATTTT.

This chain connects TRBV6-5 to TRBJ2-1; TRBD1 matches 9 bases. Germline assignment: CDR1 MNHEY and CDR2 SVGAGI. The ends lost 7 bases at V and 4 bases at J; junction bases unmatched: 2. This CDR3 spans 13 amino acids. CDR3 coding DNA: TGTGCCAGCACCGGGACAGGGTACAATGAGCAGTTCTTC. Translated, it gives CASTGTGYNEQFF.

The chain employs TRBV21-1 and TRBJ2-6; the table's D call TRBD1 went unverified against the DNA. TRBV21-1 is labeled a pseudogene. This CDR3 has 20 amino acids. In DNA, the CDR3 is TGTGCCAGCAGCGACCGTTGGGGGCTAGCCTTAAGCTCTGGGGCCAACGTCCTGACTTTC. The encoded protein is CASSDRWGLALSSGANVLTF.

This clone appeared a single time. V gene TRBV19 combines with J gene TRBJ1-2; D is unresolved. This CDR3 comprises 14 residues. Germline CDR1 is LNHDA and CDR2 is SQIVND (reference sequence). The V and J ends lost 4 bases and 5 bases respectively, with 14 bases between them. Here the CDR3 DNA reads TGTGCCAGTAGTACCCCGGGAGCTACTTATGGCTACACCTTC. Its translation: CASSTPGATYGYTF.

This rearrangement joins TRBV3-1 (or the pseudogene TRBV3-2) to TRBJ2-7; 7 bases map to TRBD2. The germline V gene has CDR1 LGHDT and CDR2 YNNKEL (reference sequence). Trimming cost V 1 base and J 3 bases; bases outside gene matches: 3. The CDR3 has 14 residues. CDR3 sequence: CASSQGTRVYEQYF. The CDR3 bases are TGTGCCAGCAGCCAAGGGACTAGGGTCTACGAGCAGTACTTC.

The chain joins TRBV5-4 to TRBJ2-3; 12 bases are a match to TRBD2. V trimming: 3 bases; J trimming: 3 bases; junction bases outside the gene matches: 5. The CDR3 sequence is 16 residues long. CDR1 and CDR2 (germline): SGHNT, YYREEE (reference sequence). For the CDR3, the DNA is TGTGCCAGCAGCTCTGGACTAGCGGGGTTAACAGATACGCAGTATTTT. It yields the protein CASSSGLAGLTDTQYF.

The chain uses TRBV18 and TRBJ2-7; D is unclear. Trimming removed 6 bases from V and 3 bases from J, with 15 bases in between. Germline V gene sequence: CDR1 KGHSH, CDR2 LQKENI. This CDR3 spans 14 amino acids. Here the CDR3 reads CASSPFETNYEQYF. CDR3 nucleotide sequence: TGTGCCAGCTCCCCGTTCGAGACAAACTACGAGCAGTACTTC.

This sequence joins TRBV2 and TRBJ2-5; 8 bases are a match to TRBD1. The CDR3 extends over 16 amino acids. The V gene's germline CDR1 is SNHLY and CDR2 FYNNEI. Unmatched junction bases numbered 10, after V lost 6 bases and J lost 1 base. The CDR3 DNA sequence: TGTGCCAGCAGGAAAGACAGGGGTTTAAGCCAAGAGACCCAGTACTTC. Translating it yields CASRKDRGLSQETQYF.

The chain employs TRBV19 and TRBJ2-1, with 7 bases aligning to TRBD2. This CDR3 contains 13 residues. The V gene's germline CDR1 is LNHDA and CDR2 SQIVND (reference sequence). J lost 6 bases, V lost 4 bases, and 3 bases had no gene match. CDR3 residues: CASSTRTSNEQFF. DNA of the CDR3: TGTGCCAGTAGTACCAGGACTAGCAATGAGCAGTTCTTC.

Written as DNA, the CDR3 is TGTGCCACCAGTGGAGGGATCATGAACACTGAAGCTTTCTTT. Its protein product is CATSGGIMNTEAFF. The rearrangement uses TRBV24-1 and TRBJ1-1; D not certain. The CDR3 has 14 residues. Deletions cut 5 bases from V and 0 bases from J, with 9 bases between. Germline V gene data show CDR1 as KGHDR and CDR2 as SFDVKD.

The CDR3 region is CASGQGTGPGNTIYF. The CDR3 bases are TGTGCCAGCGGGCAGGGGACGGGGCCTGGAAACACCATATATTTT. This sequence joins TRBV7-9 and TRBJ1-3; possibly TRBD1 for D (6 bases). The CDR3 consists of 15 residues. The V end lost 8 bases, the J end lost 2 bases, and 16 bases lay between the germline ends. The germline gives CDR1 SEHNR, CDR2 FQNEAQ (reference sequence).

V and J are TRBV25-1 and TRBJ1-3, with 7 bases identical to TRBD1. Looked up from germline, CDR1 is MGHDK and CDR2 is SYGVNS. The junction had 9 bases not matched to a gene; V was cut back by 1 base and J by 3 bases. This CDR3 is built from 17 residues. The CDR3 region is CASSESTGEVYGNTIYF. The CDR3 DNA reads as TGTGCCAGCAGTGAATCAACAGGGGAAGTGTATGGAAACACCATATATTTT. The full variable domain, in which reference TRBV25-1 and TRBJ1-3 provide the parts outside the CDR3, is EADIYQTPRYLVIGTGKKITLECSQTMGHDKMYWYQQDPGMELHLIHYSYGVNSTEKGDLSSESTVSRIRTEHFPLTLESARPSHTSQYLCASSESTGEVYGNTIYFGEGSWLTVV.